These 10 T cell receptor beta chains were sequenced from one sample in a study of human T cells and chemical hapten exposure. Regarding time point: pre-sensitization, week 0. The treatment was: therapeutic diphenylcyclopropenone sensitization with weekly scalp DPC. TCRdb fed the RACE reads into MiXCR, producing one record per CDR3 protein. The table has 300,000 to 450,000 distinct CDR3 sequences, roughly 5% seen once. The input for sequencing was whole blood, taken in connection with sensitization to the hapten diphenylcyclopropenone (DPC). These receptors all come from a woman aged 45-60 years with alopecia areata. Some clones in this sample may be carry-over from other donors' samples.

The chain combines TRBV30 with TRBJ2-1; D might be TRBD1 (6 bases). The CDR3 totals 10 residues. Germline V gene sequence: CDR1 GTSNPN, CDR2 SVGIG (reference sequence). Trimming stripped 3 bases from V and 9 bases from J, with 6 bases between. The CDR3 reads CAWSRGEQFF. In DNA form, the CDR3 reads TGTGCCTGGAGCAGGGGTGAGCAGTTCTTC.

Turning to this clonotype: A read error may explain this, as a much larger clone is one base away. A read error is likely, as this CDR3 ends without the conserved phenylalanine or tryptophan. CDR3 DNA: TGTGCCAGCAGGAAGGACAGGGCGAACACTGAAGCTTTCCTT. Translated: CASRKDRANTEAFL. The rearrangement joins TRBV7-9 to TRBJ1-1; TRBD1 aligns across 8 bases. This CDR3 has 14 amino acids. The V gene's germline CDR1 is SEHNR and CDR2 FQNEAQ (reference sequence). V gave up 6 bases and J gave up 1 base; unmatched junction bases: 4.

The table lists this clonotype with many counts. The chain carries TRBV27 and TRBJ2-5, with TRBD2 as a possible D gene (7 bases). The CDR3 has 14 residues. V was shortened by 6 bases and J by 7 bases, with 18 bases between the two germline ends. Germline loops: CDR1 MNHEY, CDR2 SMNVEV (reference sequence). This chain's CDR3 is CASSYGGPRATQYF. The CDR3 bases are TGTGCCAGCAGCTACGGGGGGCCTCGTGCGACCCAGTACTTC.

This clonotype has at least ten counts. The V gene is TRBV4-2, the J gene TRBJ2-3, with TRBD2 identical over 8 bases. Looked up from germline, CDR1 is LGHNA and CDR2 is YNFKEQ. The CDR3 totals 15 residues. The J segment lost 6 bases and the V segment lost 0 bases, leaving 5 bases of the junction unmatched. This CDR3 is CASSQERGDSDTQYF. CDR3 in DNA: TGTGCCAGCAGCCAAGAGCGGGGGGACTCGGATACGCAGTATTTT.

The chain uses TRBV9 and TRBJ1-6; no definite D call. Per the germline V gene, CDR1 is SGDLS and CDR2 is YYNGEE. The CDR3 covers 14 residues. V was cut by 1 base and J by 5 bases, with 7 bases left in between. The CDR3 protein is CASSVTADNSPLHF. The CDR3 nucleotides read TGTGCCAGCAGCGTAACGGCGGATAATTCACCCCTCCACTTT.

The chain combines TRBV7-2 with TRBJ2-3, with 8 bases that match TRBD2. Germline assignment: CDR1 SGHTA and CDR2 FQGNSA. The CDR3 spans 16 residues. With 2 bases clipped from V and 3 bases from J, the junction kept 7 bases outside the gene matches. The chain's CDR3 is CASSLNPERETDTQYF. The CDR3 nucleotides are TGTGCCAGCAGCTTAAATCCCGAGCGGGAGACAGATACGCAGTATTTT. The complete variable domain, with remaining parts taken from reference TRBV7-2 and TRBJ2-3, reads GAGVSQSPSNKVTEKGKDVELRCDPISGHTALYWYRQSLGQGLEFLIYFQGNSAPDKSGLPSDRFSAERTGGSVSTLTIQRTQQEDSAVYLCASSLNPERETDTQYFGPGTRLTVL.

Only a few counts were recorded for this clonotype. The chain has TRBV6-2 or TRBV6-3 and TRBJ1-1, with D hard to call. V lost 0 bases to trimming and J lost 6 bases, with 8 bases between them. The germline gives CDR1 MNHEY, CDR2 SVGEGT. This CDR3 region has 13 residues. CDR3 region: CASSYSTSPEAFF. For the CDR3, the DNA is TGTGCCAGCAGTTACTCGACGTCCCCTGAAGCTTTCTTT.

This clonotype was detected ten times or more. V is TRBV27 and J is TRBJ2-3, with TRBD1 matching 7 bases. The junction had 10 bases not matched to a gene; V was cut back by 4 bases and J by 3 bases. CDR1 and CDR2 (germline): MNHEY, SMNVEV (reference sequence). The length of the CDR3 is 16 residues. The CDR3 sequence is CASSSTLTGPTDTQYF. In nucleotides, the CDR3 is TGTGCCAGCAGTTCTACACTGACAGGGCCAACAGATACGCAGTATTTT.

This clonotype was observed at least ten times. The chain joins TRBV13 to TRBJ1-3; no reliable D call. Trimming stripped 1 base from V and 0 bases from J, with 7 bases between. The germline gives CDR1 PRHDT, CDR2 FYEKMQ (reference sequence). This CDR3 contains 15 residues. The CDR3 DNA is TGTGCCAGCAGCTTAGTTGAAGGCTCTGGAAACACCATATATTTT. This gives the protein CASSLVEGSGNTIYF.

This clonotype was seen more than once but under ten times. This chain uses TRBV29-1 with TRBJ1-2; 10 bases agree with TRBD1. Germline V gene data show CDR1 as SQVTM and CDR2 as ANQGSEA. The CDR3 extends over 14 amino acids. Unmatched junction bases numbered 5, after V lost 7 bases and J lost 0 bases. The CDR3 spells CSAGQGKANYGYTF. The CDR3 bases are TGCAGCGCGGGACAGGGGAAAGCTAACTATGGCTACACCTTC.